These 22 T cell receptor beta chains were sequenced from one sample in a study of spatial heterogeneity in lung cancer. One entry per CDR3 protein results from TCRdb running MiXCR on the 5' RACE reads. The table has tens of thousands of distinct CDR3 sequences, around 6.7% seen once; the top ten hold roughly 3%. The time point is: sample taken at primary tumor resection. Without sorting, whole RNA was sequenced from tumor, nontumor lung or frozen PBMC. The source material was PBMCs, sampled at surgery. The source is a female donor with early-stage non-small cell lung cancer.

This clonotype was found many times. The CDR3: CASSLLGKSMAALDSTDTQYF. The CDR3 nucleotides read TGTGCCAGCTCGCTCCTGGGGAAGTCCATGGCGGCCCTTGATAGCACAGATACGCAGTATTTT. The chain has TRBV6-6 and TRBJ2-3; D call uncertain. Trimming left V 8 bases short and J 0 bases short, with 33 bases between. Germline V CDR1 and CDR2: MNHNY, SVGAGI (reference sequence). CDR3 length equals 21 residues.

This clonotype was detected many times. This chain joins TRBV28 and TRBJ2-3, with D maybe TRBD1 (6 bases). The CDR3 is 14 amino acids. The V gene's germline CDR1 is MDHEN and CDR2 SYDVKM. V lost 4 bases, J lost 1 base, and 9 bases lay in between. CDR3 sequence: CASSSYRGTDTQYF. Written as DNA, the CDR3 is TGTGCCAGCAGTTCTTACAGGGGCACAGATACGCAGTATTTT.

This clonotype has a count of ten or more. The rearrangement joins TRBV12-3 or TRBV12-4 to TRBJ2-3, with a possible D match to TRBD2 (6 bases). The CDR3 loop spans 16 amino acids. Between the trimmed V and J ends, which lost 6 bases and 0 bases, there was a span of 16 bases. This CDR3 is CASSPGRDWSTDTQYF. The DNA of the CDR3 is TGTGCCAGCAGCCCTGGTCGGGACTGGAGCACAGATACGCAGTATTTT.

Only a few counts were recorded for this clonotype. V usage is TRBV11-2 and J usage is TRBJ2-7, with unresolved D. The CDR3 covers 15 residues. The germline V and J ends were trimmed by 3 bases and 3 bases, with 15 bases remaining between them. From germline, CDR1 is SGHAT and CDR2 FQNNGV. The CDR3 DNA follows: TGTGCCAGCAGCTTCGCCCACAGTAGGTACTACGAGCAGTACTTC. It specifies CASSFAHSRYYEQYF. Using reference TRBV11-2 and TRBJ2-7 for the parts outside the CDR3, the full variable domain is EAGVAQSPRYKIIEKRQSVAFWCNPISGHATLYWYQQILGQGPKLLIQFQNNGVVDDSQLPKDRFSAERLKGVDSTLKIQPAKLEDSAVYLCASSFAHSRYYEQYFGPGTRLTVT.

This clonotype was seen at least ten times. The CDR3 nucleotides read TGTGCCAGCAGCGCACGGCCTACAGCGAACACCGGGGAGCTGTTTTTT. Amino acids: CASSARPTANTGELFF. The chain joins TRBV7-2 to TRBJ2-2, with D uncertain. The germline CDR1 and CDR2 sequences are SGHTA and FQGNSA. The CDR3 loop spans 16 amino acids. V was shortened by 5 bases and J by 0 bases, with 13 bases between the two germline ends.

This clonotype has ten or more counts. CDR3 loop: CASSRTSMAKNIQYF. Written as DNA, the CDR3 is TGTGCCAGCAGCCGTACTAGTATGGCCAAAAACATTCAGTACTTC. The J gene is TRBJ2-4, the V gene TRBV6-5; TRBD2 might be the D (5 bases). The CDR3 covers 15 residues. Germline assignment: CDR1 MNHEY and CDR2 SVGAGI. V lost 6 bases, J lost 1 base, and 13 bases lay in between.

This clonotype showed up many times. The chain has TRBV14 and TRBJ1-1, with D hard to call. V was cut by 4 bases and J by 1 base, with 10 bases left in between. CDR3 length equals 14 residues. The germline CDR1 and CDR2 sequences are SGHDN and FVKESK. CDR3 DNA sequence: TGTGCCAGCAGCCGGCACAAAGCGAACACTGAAGCTTTCTTT. Translating gives CASSRHKANTEAFF.

V and J are TRBV7-8 and TRBJ2-3; D might be TRBD2 (6 bases). The CDR3 length is 16 residues. With 5 bases removed from V and 2 bases from J, the gap between germline ends came to 17 bases. CDR1 is SGHVS and CDR2 is FQNEAQ in the germline V gene. CDR3 nucleotide sequence: TGTGCCAGCAGCCCGCGGGACTCACAAAACACAGATACGCAGTATTTT. This gives the protein CASSPRDSQNTDTQYF.

This chain links TRBV20-1 with TRBJ2-3; D is possibly TRBD1 (5 bases). This CDR3 region has 13 residues. V was pared by 5 bases and J by 1 base, with 10 bases between. Germline V gene data show CDR1 as DFQATT and CDR2 as SNEGSKA (reference sequence). CDR3 nucleotides: TGCAGTGCTCGCACGACAGGCACAGATACGCAGTATTTT. Encoded protein: CSARTTGTDTQYF.

This clonotype was observed many times. The genes are TRBV12-5 and TRBJ2-7, with 8 nucleotides matching TRBD1. This CDR3 region has 18 residues. Looked up from germline, CDR1 is LGHNT and CDR2 is FRNRAP. V was clipped by 7 bases and J by 4 bases; unmatched bases: 21. The CDR3 DNA reads TGTGCTAGTGCCACCGGGACAGGCGTCTCGGGGGCTCGGTACGAGCAGTACTTC. Translating it yields CASATGTGVSGARYEQYF.

This chain uses TRBV5-1 with TRBJ2-1; TRBD2 aligns across 10 bases. Germline V lookup: CDR1 SGHRS, CDR2 YFSETQ. The CDR3 contains 16 residues. V lost 2 bases to trimming and J lost 4 bases; unmatched junction nucleotides: 6. DNA for the CDR3: TGCGCCAGCAGCTTCCTTTCTAGCGGGGGTTACAATGAGCAGTTCTTC. Translating it yields CASSFLSSGGYNEQFF. Full variable domain (remainder filled in from reference TRBV5-1 and TRBJ2-1): KAGVTQTPRYLIKTRGQQVTLSCSPISGHRSVSWYQQTPGQGLQFLFEYFSETQRNKGNFPGRFSGRQFSNSRSEMNVSTLELGDSALYLCASSFLSSGGYNEQFFGPGTRLTVL.

This clonotype was counted many times. The chain couples TRBV5-1 to TRBJ1-2, with D hard to call. In germline, CDR1 is SGHRS, CDR2 YFSETQ. The V end lost 0 bases, the J end lost 1 base, and 7 bases lay between the germline ends. This CDR3 contains 14 residues. The chain's CDR3 is CASSLVWDNYGYTF. CDR3 DNA: TGCGCCAGCAGCTTGGTATGGGATAACTATGGCTACACCTTC.

This clonotype was recorded a few times. The chain links TRBV6-2 or TRBV6-3 to TRBJ1-4; a possible D gene is TRBD1 (5 bases). Germline V CDR1 and CDR2: MNHEY, SVGEGT. The CDR3 extends over 12 amino acids. Trimming pared 5 bases from V and 8 bases from J, leaving 9 bases between. The CDR3 region has the DNA TGTGCCAGCAGTCCCGAGGGGGAAAAACTGTTTTTT. Translated: CASSPEGEKLFF.

This clonotype was picked up many times. The chain recombines TRBV5-1 with TRBJ2-7; D may be TRBD1 (5 bases). CDR1 SGHRS and CDR2 YFSETQ come from the germline V gene. V dropped 6 bases and J dropped 3 bases, with 19 bases sitting between them. This CDR3 is built from 15 residues. The CDR3 sequence is CASTFRSQGRYEQYF. DNA for the CDR3: TGCGCCAGCACCTTCCGATCCCAGGGCCGCTACGAGCAGTACTTC.

This clonotype was observed at least ten times. This chain links TRBV7-2 with TRBJ2-3, with 13 bases aligning to TRBD2. V shed 8 bases and J 8 bases; nucleotides not matched to a gene: 7. CDR3 length equals 14 residues. CDR1 is SGHTA, CDR2 FQGNSA, per germline. CDR3 in amino acids: CASGLAGEGGTQYF. The CDR3, as DNA: TGTGCCAGCGGACTAGCGGGGGAGGGAGGTACGCAGTATTTT.

This clonotype was seen repeatedly, ten times or more. The V and J genes are TRBV11-1 and TRBJ2-7; 9 bases agree with TRBD1. CDR1 and CDR2 from the germline V gene are SGHAT and FQDESV (reference sequence). The CDR3 sequence is 13 residues long. J lost 2 bases, V lost 6 bases, and 2 bases had no gene match. Here the CDR3 DNA reads TGTGCCAGCAGAGGGACAGGGACCTACGAGCAGTACTTC. Protein sequence: CASRGTGTYEQYF. The full variable domain, rest sourced from reference TRBV11-1 and TRBJ2-7, is EAEVAQSPRYKITEKSQAVAFWCDPISGHATLYWYRQILGQGPELLVQFQDESVVDDSQLPKDRFSAERLKGVDSTLKIQPAELGDSAMYLCASRGTGTYEQYFGPGTRLTVT.

This clonotype was observed many times. The J gene is TRBJ2-3, the V gene TRBV2, with TRBD2 as a possible D gene (5 bases). CDR3 length: 14 amino acids. Trimming pared 4 bases from V and 4 bases from J, leaving 12 bases between. Germline CDR1 reads SNHLY; CDR2 reads FYNNEI. CDR3 protein: CASSAEALPDTQYF. The CDR3 DNA is TGTGCCAGCAGTGCGGAGGCTCTTCCAGATACGCAGTATTTT.

This clonotype was seen at least ten times. This chain connects TRBV19 to TRBJ2-2; D is ambiguous. CDR3 size: 12 residues. Germline V lookup: CDR1 LNHDA, CDR2 SQIVND (reference sequence). V was trimmed by 7 bases and J by 6 bases, leaving 9 bases between them. CDR3 sequence reads: CASKESPGELFF. Written as DNA, the CDR3 is TGTGCCAGTAAAGAGTCTCCCGGGGAGCTGTTTTTT.

This clonotype was detected ten times or more. The chain is built from TRBV5-1 and TRBJ1-2; 7 bases are shared with TRBD1. The CDR3 contains 14 residues. Germline V CDR1 and CDR2: SGHRS, YFSETQ. V shed 1 base and J 6 bases; nucleotides not matched to a gene: 6. CDR3 DNA sequence: TGCGCCAGCAGCTTGACGACAGGGAAGGATGGCTACACCTTC. Translating gives CASSLTTGKDGYTF.

This clonotype was seen repeatedly, ten times or more. This chain joins TRBV5-1 and TRBJ1-1; D not resolved. CDR1 SGHRS and CDR2 YFSETQ come from the germline V gene. The CDR3 is made up of 12 amino acids. V gave up 2 bases and J gave up 5 bases, with 7 bases separating them. The CDR3 nucleotides read TGCGCCAGCAGCTTAGAGGGAACTGAAGCTTTCTTT. It translates to CASSLEGTEAFF.

This clonotype showed up just a few times. The rearrangement joins TRBV5-1 to TRBJ1-2; weak D call: TRBD1 (6 bases). CDR1 is SGHRS, CDR2 YFSETQ, per germline. The CDR3 is made up of 15 amino acids. With 4 bases removed from V and 5 bases from J, the gap between germline ends came to 18 bases. Here the CDR3 reads CASSPDRFEGYGYTF. In nucleotides, the CDR3 is TGCGCCAGCAGCCCCGACAGGTTTGAGGGTTATGGCTACACCTTC.

The rearrangement links TRBV4-3 to TRBJ1-6; D is ambiguous. CDR3 length: 14 residues. Germline lookup yields CDR1 LGHNA and CDR2 YSLEER. Trimming left V 2 bases short and J 5 bases short, with 7 bases between. The CDR3 sequence is CASSQLQNNSPLHF. In DNA, the CDR3 is TGCGCCAGCAGCCAACTACAGAATAATTCACCCCTCCACTTT.